Listed here is a single TCR beta chain. Repertoires were generated with immunoSEQ multiplex PCR, while TCRdb's copy carries only in-frame clones and drops some. There are hundreds of thousands of clones in the sample; about 85% occur only once, and nearly 2% lies in the top ten. The sample comes from a study of blood T cell repertoires in COVID-19. About the study: Donors in the United States, Italy and Spain gave samples during acute or convalescent COVID-19.

The CDR3 runs to 14 residues. Germline V gives CDR1 SQVTM, CDR2 ANQGSEA. V lost 4 bases to trimming and J lost 0 bases, with 9 bases between them. The clonotype comes from a woman aged 18-29 years with acute COVID-19. This chain uses TRBV29-1 with TRBJ2-2, with D possibly being TRBD2 (5 bases). Sequenced: PBMCs or T cells enriched from blood (not recorded which). CDR3 protein: CSVVRETNTGELFF. CDR3 nucleotides: TGCAGCGTTGTGAGGGAAACGAACACCGGGGAGCTGTTTTTT.